This T cell receptor (beta chain) was recorded in a study of beta chain features in type 1 diabetes listed by TCRdb under 2018. With regard to the full study: Mean age, gender distribution, total cell number and subset yield were not different between patients and healthy donors. A total of around 110,000,000 sorted cells were examined across all samples, and a strong correlation was observed between cell number per subset and RNA yield. Whereas all 30 or so donors provided naive and central memory subsets, regulatory and stem cell-like memory subsets were isolated from just 8 patients and about 8 healthy donors. The study compared TCRB repertoires of sorted circulating CD4+ T cell subsets between recently diagnosed type 1 diabetes patients and matched healthy donors.

Sequences SNHLY (CDR1) and FYNNEI (CDR2) are obtained from the germline V gene. There are 14 amino acids in the CDR3, from cysteine to phenylalanine inclusive. Only the CDR3 DNA is retained, 42 bases long and in frame from the first base. V is reduced by 6 bases and J by 3 bases, leaving a spacing of 15 bases between them. This clone has more than one count but fewer than ten. The antigen it recognizes is unknown. The sample holds no much larger clone one base away, and base qualities are not on file. Study-wide findings and limitations: In all four CD4+ subsets, TCRB CDR3 length was moderately but significantly shorter in type 1 diabetes patients. Shorter templates might be favored by PCR, yet because patient and control samples were amplified and corrected together, any such skew would affect both groups equally. Naive, central memory and regulatory TCRB repertoires appeared more similar among patients than among healthy donors. Because cDNA rather than genomic DNA was sequenced, highly expressing activated cells could have been over-represented, although no difference in activation and CD3 levels was found between groups. Because the HLA sub-analyses included only small numbers of individuals, any influence of HLA type on TCRB rearrangement was left unresolved. At VDJ recombination sites, patients with type 1 diabetes made fewer insertions and deleted more nucleotides, a pattern implying thymic rearrangement abnormalities.

The entire amount of isolated RNA was reverse transcribed using the High Capacity cDNA Reverse Transcription Kit, so the sequenced TCRB transcripts were expressed ones. Deep immunoSEQ sequencing was applied to naive, central memory and regulatory T cell samples, giving an average of about 3.4 million total reads per sample. Sorted cells were lysed in RLT buffer, and RNA was extracted using DNase-treated RNeasy Micro or Mini kits according to cell number. Each cell subset was processed separately to prevent cross-contamination, with patient and healthy donor samples processed together. TCRB sequences were amplified from cDNA with the immunoSEQ multiplex PCR, producing 87-bp fragments spanning the CDR3 region. Sequencing of the amplicons was performed on the Illumina HiSeq platform. On the study's bioinformatics: PCR bias was computationally corrected using synthetic template baselines, reads within Hamming distance 2 were collapsed, and singletons that could not be merged were discarded. Reads were aligned against IMGT so that V, D and J genes, CDR3 length and insertions or deletions at six rearrangement sites could be assigned. Clonotype counts were normalized to sorted cell number within each subset before computing true diversity and Gini coefficients with the tcR R package. Repertoire sharing was quantified using the overlap coefficient calculated on TCRB nucleotide sequences. As a proxy for the pre-selection repertoire, out-of-frame TCRB sequences from naive cells were analyzed. The source is immuneACCESS, and TCRdb retained only in-frame sequences with V and J called. Part of the clones is not carried over; for the studies checked, unresolved V genes explain less than half of this, and the remainder is unexplained. From that table come the V and J calls and clone size; the DNA was used to work out D and trimming. For this sample the table gives hundreds of thousands of clones, of which over 9.5% were detected only once. The top ten clones comprise around 0.031% of the sample.

From each donor, a single peripheral blood sample of 90 to 150 mL on average was drawn into heparinised tubes. A BD FACSAria II and a panel including CD45RO, CCR7, CD25, CD127, CD95 and CD27 were used to sort naive, central memory, regulatory and stem cell-like memory CD4+ T cells. Purity was above 98% for every sorted population. PBMCs were isolated right away by Lymphoprep density gradient centrifugation and were stained directly, without culture. So that batch effects would be minimized, each experiment stained and sorted samples in pairs, pairing one healthy donor with one patient. The sample taken for sequencing was naive CD4+ T cells from blood. In light of the paper, this sample's cell subset or site label describes: true naive CD4+ T cells. The chain links TRBV2 with TRBJ2-7; a tentative D match to TRBD1 spans 5 bases. The TCR was taken from a young woman in good health. The DNA is as follows: TGTGCCAGCAGGGGGCCCGACAGAATCTACGAGCAGTACTTC. This sequence encodes CASRGPDRIYEQYF.